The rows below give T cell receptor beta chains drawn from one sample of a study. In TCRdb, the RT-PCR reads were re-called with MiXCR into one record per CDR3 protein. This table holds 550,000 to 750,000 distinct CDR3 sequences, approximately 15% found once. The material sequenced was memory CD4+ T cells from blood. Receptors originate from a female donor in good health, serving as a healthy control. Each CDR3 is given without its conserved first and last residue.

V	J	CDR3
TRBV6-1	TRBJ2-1	ANSEVRFSYNEQF
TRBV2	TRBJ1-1	ASSEAPGTGNTEAF
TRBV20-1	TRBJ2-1	SAPPRGGDEQF
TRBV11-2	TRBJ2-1	ASSFSGRAADNEQF
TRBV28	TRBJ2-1	ASSISGRGAEEQF
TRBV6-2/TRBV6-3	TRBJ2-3	ASRDRETDTQY
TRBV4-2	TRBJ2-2	ASSQGGQGHGELF
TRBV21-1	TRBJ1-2	ASSTHSQDYVYT
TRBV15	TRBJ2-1	AIGSGRQQF
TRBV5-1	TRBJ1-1	ATKSAGMNTEAF
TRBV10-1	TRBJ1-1	ASYASLGQRAF
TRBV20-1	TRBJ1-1	SVRGGVNTEAF
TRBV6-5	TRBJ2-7	ASSYSGLAGPSLEQY
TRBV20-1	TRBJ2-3	SPGRASTDTQY
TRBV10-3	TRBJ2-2	ATTSGSGGAGELF
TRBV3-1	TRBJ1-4	ASSQGFNDGTNEKLF
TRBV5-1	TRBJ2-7	ASSLDGRVREQY
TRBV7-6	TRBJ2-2	ASSLPMLGTGELF
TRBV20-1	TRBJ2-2	SAPRQLNTGELF
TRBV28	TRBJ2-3	ASSATGRTDTQY
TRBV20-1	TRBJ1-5	SARGWTDSNQPQH
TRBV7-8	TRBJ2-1	ASSPINEQF
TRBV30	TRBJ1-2	AWSATGTGGYGYT
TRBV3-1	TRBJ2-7	ASSQDIEQVYEQY
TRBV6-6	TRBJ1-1	ASSYSDWDLRGSTEAF
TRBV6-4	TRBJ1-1	ASSVSPVGHTEAF
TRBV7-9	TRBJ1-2	ASSLGQGARGYT
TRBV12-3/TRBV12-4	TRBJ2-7	ASSLLGGTAVYEQY
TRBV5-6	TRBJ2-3	ASSFAPTGGDTQY
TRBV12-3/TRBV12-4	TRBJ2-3	ASKRLAGTDTQY
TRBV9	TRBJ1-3	ASSVSGTSGNTIY
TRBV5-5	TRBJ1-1	ASSLEGNIAGAF
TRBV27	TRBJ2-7	ASSLLLGTGESEQY
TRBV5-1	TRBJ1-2	ASSGSSSYGYT
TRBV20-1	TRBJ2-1	SAAGLVNEQF
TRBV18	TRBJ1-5	ASSLGQGHQPQH
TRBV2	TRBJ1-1	ASSVLGRGTEAF
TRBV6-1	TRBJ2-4	ASSEGSLINIQY
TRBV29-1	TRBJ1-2	SVETGQGAFGYT
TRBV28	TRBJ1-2	ASSLGDRANYGYT
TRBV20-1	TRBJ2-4	SARMAANIQY
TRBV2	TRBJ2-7	ASSDLAGGPEQY
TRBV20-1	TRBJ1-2	SAPSRGPNYGYT
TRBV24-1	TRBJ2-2	ATSDLQGANTGELF
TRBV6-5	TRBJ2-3	ATATRGDTQY
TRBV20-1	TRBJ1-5	SARDPDEPNQPQH
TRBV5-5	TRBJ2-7	ASSLLTEPRVAYEQY
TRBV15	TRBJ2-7	ATSRGDSISYEQY
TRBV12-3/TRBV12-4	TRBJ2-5	ASRAGGSRETQY
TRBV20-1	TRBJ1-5	SAVGGPLTQQPQH
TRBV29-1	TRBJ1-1	SVEPDRGTEAF
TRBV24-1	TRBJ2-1	ATSDLPGQGGNEQF